This passage covers 30 T cell receptor beta chains from one sample sequenced in a study of regulatory dendritic cells for organ transplantation. Libraries were prepared by immunoSEQ multiplex PCR; TCRdb keeps only in-frame clonotypes and omits some of them. Of 30,000 to 45,000 clones listed, 75% to 95% are singletons. Sequenced material: naive CD8+ T cells from blood. Subset specified: CD45RA+ naive T cells. These receptors all come from a human donor in good health.

The genes are TRBV27 and TRBJ2-1, with D possibly being TRBD1 or TRBD2 (6 bases each). The V end was cut by 6 bases, the J end by 0 bases, with 15 bases between. Germline CDR1 is MNHEY and CDR2 is SMNVEV (reference sequence). The CDR3 has 16 amino acids. CDR3 in amino acids: CASSFSGGNSYNEQFF. The CDR3 nucleotides are TGTGCCAGCAGCTTCTCCGGGGGCAACTCCTACAATGAGCAGTTCTTC.

This clone was observed once. This chain links TRBV10-3 with TRBJ2-3, with D possibly matching TRBD1 (5 bases). The CDR3 contains 16 residues. From germline, CDR1 is ENHRY and CDR2 SYGVKD. Trimming pared 0 bases from V and 5 bases from J, leaving 15 bases between. In nucleotides, the CDR3 is TGTGCCATCAGTGAGTCGAAAGGGGATCGAGTAGATACGCAGTATTTT. Translation: CAISESKGDRVDTQYF.

The chain combines TRBV15 with TRBJ1-1; possible D gene TRBD1, 5 bases. V dropped 0 bases and J dropped 2 bases, with 7 bases sitting between them. CDR1 and CDR2 (germline): LNHNV, YYDKDF (reference sequence). The CDR3 loop spans 14 amino acids. This chain's CDR3 is CATSRDGGNTEAFF. The CDR3 bases are TGTGCCACCAGCAGAGATGGGGGTAACACTGAAGCTTTCTTT.

This chain connects TRBV5-1 to TRBJ2-7; 7 positions agree with TRBD1. After removal of 3 bases from V and 3 bases from J, the junction contained 6 bases not matched to a gene. Per germline, CDR1 SGHRS and CDR2 YFSETQ. The CDR3 consists of 14 residues. The CDR3 nucleotides read TGCGCCAGCAGCTGGACAGGACGTAACTACGAGCAGTACTTC. Encoded protein: CASSWTGRNYEQYF.

In this sample, this clone turned up a few times. The rearrangement links TRBV5-4 to TRBJ1-1; possibly TRBD1 for D (5 bases). Germline-derived CDR1 and CDR2 are SGHNT and YYREEE (reference sequence). With 4 bases removed from V and 7 bases from J, the gap between germline ends came to 11 bases. This CDR3 is 12 amino acids long. CDR3: CASSGGRFEAFF. The CDR3 DNA sequence: TGTGCCAGCAGCGGGGGACGGTTTGAAGCTTTCTTT.

The chain links TRBV4-2 to TRBJ2-7; either TRBD1 or TRBD2 may supply D (6 bases each). The CDR3 extends over 20 amino acids. Germline V gene lookup returns CDR1 LGHNA and CDR2 YNFKEQ. Trimming pared 0 bases from V and 1 base from J, leaving 25 bases between. The chain's CDR3 is CASSQEAGGGWRDLSYEQYF. The CDR3 nucleotides are TGTGCCAGCAGCCAAGAGGCCGGGGGCGGGTGGCGGGATCTTTCCTACGAGCAGTACTTC.

The chain employs TRBV7-9 and TRBJ2-7, with 7 nucleotides matching TRBD1. Germline CDR1 is SEHNR and CDR2 is FQNEAQ (reference sequence). The length of the CDR3 is 13 residues. V shed 5 bases and J 3 bases; nucleotides not matched to a gene: 4. This CDR3 is CASSRDSYYEQYF. The CDR3, as DNA: TGTGCCAGCAGCAGGGACAGCTACTACGAGCAGTACTTC.

The rearrangement uses TRBV11-2 and TRBJ2-1; tentative D call: TRBD1 (5 bases). The CDR3 runs to 15 residues. Between the trimmed V and J ends, which lost 0 bases and 4 bases, there was a span of 10 bases. Germline loops: CDR1 SGHAT, CDR2 FQNNGV. CDR3 coding DNA: TGTGCCAGCAGCTTAGATCCCAGGGTATACAATGAGCAGTTCTTC. Translation: CASSLDPRVYNEQFF.

The chain links TRBV11-3 to TRBJ2-2; D not certain. The length of the CDR3 is 10 residues. V lost 5 bases, J lost 13 bases, and 8 bases lay in between. Germline values: CDR1 SGHNT, CDR2 YENEEA. As DNA, the CDR3 is TGTGCCAGCAGCCCCAAATCGCTGTTTTTT. Translation: CASSPKSLFF.

The chain is built from TRBV19 and TRBJ1-3; 8 bases match TRBD1. Germline CDR1 and CDR2: LNHDA and SQIVND (reference sequence). The J segment lost 2 bases and the V segment lost 5 bases, leaving 2 bases of the junction unmatched. The CDR3 is 14 residues long. CDR3 nucleotides: TGTGCCAGTAGTGAGACAGGGGCTGGAAACACCATATATTTT. Its translation: CASSETGAGNTIYF.

This clone was seen a few times. The rearrangement uses TRBV5-4 and TRBJ2-1; the D gene is possibly TRBD2 (5 bases). Germline CDR1 is SGHNT and CDR2 is YYREEE (reference sequence). V was cut by 3 bases and J by 4 bases, with 5 bases left in between. This CDR3 is 12 amino acids long. The chain's CDR3 is CASSWEYNEQFF. As DNA, the CDR3 is TGTGCCAGCAGCTGGGAGTACAATGAGCAGTTCTTC.

The chain combines TRBV27 with TRBJ2-1; D remains ambiguous. CDR3 size: 13 residues. The V end was cut by 0 bases, the J end by 9 bases, with 9 bases between. From germline, CDR1 is MNHEY and CDR2 SMNVEV (reference sequence). Written as DNA, the CDR3 is TGTGCCAGCAGTTTATCGATGACCGGTGAGCAGTTCTTC. It translates to CASSLSMTGEQFF.

The chain joins TRBV2 to TRBJ2-2; D may be TRBD1 (6 bases). Between the trimmed V and J ends, which lost 7 bases and 3 bases, there was a span of 15 bases. The CDR3 is 15 residues long. Per the germline V gene, CDR1 is SNHLY and CDR2 is FYNNEI. The CDR3 reads CASTPEPGDTGELFF. CDR3 bases: TGTGCCAGCACCCCGGAGCCAGGGGACACCGGGGAGCTGTTTTTT.

The rearrangement joins TRBV10-1 to TRBJ2-1, with D perhaps matching TRBD2 (5 bases). V was cut by 3 bases and J by 2 bases, with 11 bases left in between. CDR3 length: 15 amino acids. Germline CDR1 WNHNN, CDR2 SYGVQD (reference sequence). As DNA, the CDR3 is TGCGCCAGCAGTGATGTGGGAGCACCCTACAATGAGCAGTTCTTC. This encodes CASSDVGAPYNEQFF.

The gene calls are TRBV29-1 and TRBJ1-4, with a possible D match to TRBD1 (6 bases). The CDR3 runs 14 residues. Per germline, CDR1 SQVTM and CDR2 ANQGSEA. Deletions cut 6 bases from V and 5 bases from J, with 16 bases between. Here the CDR3 DNA reads TGCAGCGTGGTTACGGGACATATCAATGAAAAACTGTTTTTT. It yields the protein CSVVTGHINEKLFF.

V and J are TRBV11-2 and TRBJ1-4; TRBD1 aligns across 9 bases. V shed 5 bases and J 5 bases; nucleotides not matched to a gene: 6. Germline V lookup: CDR1 SGHAT, CDR2 FQNNGV. CDR3 size: 15 residues. DNA for the CDR3: TGTGCCAGCAGCGCCGGACAGGGGAAAAATGAAAAACTGTTTTTT. Translating gives CASSAGQGKNEKLFF.

With respect to this clone: It is likely a read error, because the conserved phenylalanine at the end of the CDR3 is missing. V is TRBV6-5 and J is TRBJ1-2; 12 bases line up with TRBD1. The junction had 8 bases not matched to a gene; V was cut back by 8 bases and J by 7 bases. This CDR3 comprises 14 residues. CDR1 is MNHEY, CDR2 SVGAGI, per germline. CDR3 protein: CASSEGQGAAGYTY. The CDR3 nucleotides are TGTGCCAGCTCCGAGGGACAGGGGGCGGCTGGCTACACCTAC.

To note about this clone: One end of the junction does not line up with germline, which may come from a read error. The chain recombines TRBV13 with TRBJ2-7; D might be TRBD2 (6 bases). CDR3 length equals 13 residues. The V gene's germline CDR1 is PRHDT and CDR2 FYEKMQ (reference sequence). In DNA, the CDR3 is TGTGCCAGCAGCGAGACTAGTCGCTACGGGCAGTACTTC. Encoded protein: CASSETSRYGQYF.

The chain carries TRBV9 and TRBJ2-7, with 10 nucleotides matching TRBD1. The V gene end was trimmed by 4 bases and the J gene end by 9 bases; junction bases not matched to a gene: 13. The germline V gene encodes CDR1 SGDLS and CDR2 YYNGEE. The CDR3 spans 15 residues. Written as DNA, the CDR3 is TGTGCCAGCAGCCCCGGGACAGGGGACCCCTCTGGGCAGTACTTC. Protein sequence: CASSPGTGDPSGQYF.

The chain joins TRBV4-3 to TRBJ1-2; no clear D gene. The length of the CDR3 is 14 residues. V was shortened by 0 bases and J by 4 bases, with 9 bases between the two germline ends. Germline CDR1 LGHNA, CDR2 YSLEER. As DNA, the CDR3 is TGCGCCAGCAGCCAAGATGGAGAGTTCTATGGCTACACCTTC. Its protein product is CASSQDGEFYGYTF.

The genes are TRBV30 and TRBJ2-7; 8 bases are a match to TRBD1. After removal of 0 bases from V and 3 bases from J, the junction contained 1 base not matched to a gene. CDR3 length: 13 residues. The germline V gene has CDR1 GTSNPN and CDR2 SVGIG (reference sequence). The CDR3 bases are TGTGCCTGGAGTGTAACAGGGGGCTACGAGCAGTACTTC. It translates to CAWSVTGGYEQYF.

This chain links TRBV27 with TRBJ2-3; D tentatively reads TRBD1 or TRBD2 (7 bases each). The germline V gene has CDR1 MNHEY and CDR2 SMNVEV (reference sequence). V dropped 0 bases and J dropped 3 bases, with 13 bases sitting between them. CDR3 length: 16 amino acids. CDR3 bases: TGTGCCAGCAGTTTATCTCAGGGGGGGAGGACAGATACGCAGTATTTT. Translation gives CASSLSQGGRTDTQYF.

The chain uses TRBV4-2 and TRBJ2-3, with D possibly TRBD2 on 5 matching bases. Trimming pared 1 base from V and 1 base from J, leaving 12 bases between. Per germline, CDR1 LGHNA and CDR2 YNFKEQ. The CDR3 is 16 residues long. The DNA of the CDR3 is TGTGCCAGCAGCCAAGTGGGAGACGCCGGCACAGATACGCAGTATTTT. Translation: CASSQVGDAGTDTQYF.

This rearrangement joins TRBV28 to TRBJ2-7; 12 bases map to TRBD2. Germline CDR1 reads MDHEN; CDR2 reads SYDVKM. CDR3 length: 16 amino acids. V dropped 6 bases and J dropped 7; count of bases not matched to a gene: 13. CDR3 DNA sequence: TGTGCCAGCAGGGAGATAGTCGGACTAGCGGGACAGGAGCAGTACTTC. Translated: CASREIVGLAGQEQYF. The complete variable domain, with remaining parts taken from reference TRBV28 and TRBJ2-7, reads DVKVTQSSRYLVKRTGEKVFLECVQDMDHENMFWYRQDPGLGLRLIYFSYDVKMKEKGDIPEGYSVSREKKERFSLILESASTNQTSMYLCASREIVGLAGQEQYFGPGTRLTVT.

CDR3 residues: CASSTSGGDSYNSPLHF. CDR3 sequence (DNA): TGTGCCAGCAGCACCAGTGGGGGGGACTCCTATAATTCACCCCTCCACTTT. The chain couples TRBV5-5 to TRBJ1-6, with D possibly TRBD1 on 5 matching bases. CDR3 length equals 17 residues. Deletions cut 4 bases from V and 0 bases from J, with 14 bases between. Looked up from germline, CDR1 is SGHKS and CDR2 is YYEKEE (reference sequence).

The gene calls are TRBV7-3 and TRBJ2-5, with TRBD1 matching 10 bases. The junction had 7 bases not matched to a gene; V was cut back by 5 bases and J by 4 bases. CDR1 and CDR2 (germline): SGHTA, FQGTGA. The CDR3 has 15 residues. CDR3 bases: TGTGCCAGCAGCACTGGACAGGGGGGAAGAGAGACCCAGTACTTC. This codes for CASSTGQGGRETQYF.

This clone came up once. The chain links TRBV7-2 to TRBJ1-2; D is ambiguous. The CDR3 is 15 residues long. V lost 1 base to trimming and J lost 4 bases, with 13 bases between them. Germline loops: CDR1 SGHTA, CDR2 FQGNSA. The CDR3 loop is CASSLGVASLYGYTF. The CDR3 bases are TGTGCCAGCAGCTTAGGAGTCGCCTCTCTCTATGGCTACACCTTC.

The chain's CDR3 is CASSQGVAGSTDTQYF. The CDR3, as DNA: TGTGCCAGCAGCCAAGGAGTAGCGGGTAGCACAGATACGCAGTATTTT. This chain joins TRBV4-2 and TRBJ2-3, with 7 bases identical to TRBD2. V lost 1 base, J lost 0 bases, and 4 bases stayed unmatched. The CDR3 runs 16 residues. CDR1 is LGHNA and CDR2 is YNFKEQ in the germline V gene.

Comments on this clone: A junction end diverges from the germline sequence, so it may reflect a read error. The V call is TRBV5-6, the J call TRBJ1-1, with D possibly TRBD1 on 6 matching bases. CDR1 and CDR2 from the germline V gene are SGHDT and YYEEEE. This CDR3 contains 12 residues. The CDR3 DNA sequence: TGTGCCAGCAGCAGGGGGGGCCTTGACGTCGGATTT. It translates to CASSRGGLDVGF.

This sequence joins TRBV30 and TRBJ2-7; the D is unclear. The CDR3 has 13 amino acids. CDR1 and CDR2 (germline): GTSNPN, SVGIG (reference sequence). Trimming stripped 1 base from V and 2 bases from J, with 9 bases between. This CDR3 reads CAWSATTAYEQYF. In nucleotides, the CDR3 is TGTGCCTGGAGTGCAACCACAGCCTACGAGCAGTACTTC.